Presented here are 17 T cell receptor beta chains from one specimen sequenced in a study of blood T cells in healthy people across ages. PCR was performed a second time for roughly 7 to 11 cycles using a sample-barcoded 5' primer and a J-beta primer mix. TCRdb re-analysed the 5' RACE reads in MiXCR, keeping a single row per CDR3 protein. The sample contains almost 300,000 distinct CDR3 sequences, around 29% of which appear only once. Sequencing was carried out using blood. The origin of the receptors is an older woman in good health.

The table lists this clonotype with a few counts. The rearrangement links TRBV28 to TRBJ2-7; 7 nucleotides match TRBD2. The length of the CDR3 is 13 residues. V lost 3 bases to trimming and J lost 5 bases; unmatched junction nucleotides: 4. Per germline, CDR1 MDHEN and CDR2 SYDVKM. CDR3 nucleotide sequence: TGTGCCAGCAGTTTGGGAGGGGTAAACGAGCAGTACTTC. This translates into CASSLGGVNEQYF.

This clonotype showed up just a few times. V is TRBV7-8 and J is TRBJ2-1; tentatively, D is TRBD2 (6 bases). The CDR3 loop spans 17 amino acids. In germline, CDR1 is SGHVS, CDR2 FQNEAQ. Trimming left V 4 bases short and J 5 bases short, with 21 bases between. The CDR3 DNA follows: TGTGCCAGCAGCTCCTTCCTTGGGGACTCCCCTCACAATGAGCAGTTCTTC. It encodes CASSSFLGDSPHNEQFF.

The chain has TRBV9 and TRBJ2-5; D gene unclear. Trimming cost V 4 bases and J 4 bases, with 14 bases left between them. The CDR3 has 14 amino acids. CDR1 and CDR2 (germline): SGDLS, YYNGEE. CDR3 loop: CASSSDMVGETQYF. Here the CDR3 DNA reads TGTGCCAGCAGCTCAGATATGGTGGGAGAGACCCAGTACTTC.

The V and J genes are TRBV5-1 and TRBJ1-1; the D is unclear. The V end was cut by 0 bases, the J end by 4 bases, with 7 bases between. Germline-derived CDR1 and CDR2 are SGHRS and YFSETQ. This CDR3 has 13 residues. CDR3 loop: CASSLVSLTEAFF. In DNA, the CDR3 is TGCGCCAGCAGCTTGGTGTCACTCACTGAAGCTTTCTTT. Full variable domain (missing parts from reference TRBV5-1 and TRBJ1-1): KAGVTQTPRYLIKTRGQQVTLSCSPISGHRSVSWYQQTPGQGLQFLFEYFSETQRNKGNFPGRFSGRQFSNSRSEMNVSTLELGDSALYLCASSLVSLTEAFFGQGTRLTVV.

The chain joins TRBV7-2 to TRBJ2-1; a possible D gene is TRBD2 (5 bases). Near its end, the DNA agrees better with TRBJ2-5, so the J call may be wrong. The CDR3 extends over 14 amino acids. Germline CDR1 is SGHTA and CDR2 is FQGNSA. In DNA, the CDR3 is TGTGCCAGCAGCCCGGCCCGGGGAGAAGGGACCCAGTACTTC. Translated, it gives CASSPARGEGTQYF.

This clonotype was detected a few times. This chain uses TRBV20-1 with TRBJ1-4; no reliable D call. With 4 bases removed from V and 6 bases from J, the gap between germline ends came to 18 bases. CDR1 is DFQATT and CDR2 is SNEGSKA in the germline V gene (reference sequence). The CDR3 sequence is 15 residues long. The CDR3 nucleotides read TGCAGTGCTACGGCCCGTCGACTCAAGGATGAAAAACTGTTTTTT. Amino acids: CSATARRLKDEKLFF.

This clonotype was seen a few times. The chain couples TRBV28 to TRBJ1-2; no definite D call. The germline V gene has CDR1 MDHEN and CDR2 SYDVKM. The CDR3 contains 13 residues. The ends were cut back, 8 bases at V and 0 bases at J, with 10 bases in the middle. The CDR3 loop reads CASRSPANYGYTF. In DNA form, the CDR3 reads TGTGCCAGCCGGTCTCCGGCTAACTATGGCTACACCTTC.

V usage is TRBV5-6 and J usage is TRBJ1-1, with a weak D call TRBD1 (6 bases). V lost 1 base and J 3 bases, leaving 13 bases between the germline ends. CDR1 and CDR2 (germline): SGHDT, YYEEEE. The CDR3 is 15 amino acids. CDR3 bases: TGTGCCAGCAGCTTGAATGGGGGCCTAGACACTGAAGCTTTCTTT. It is translated as CASSLNGGLDTEAFF.

This clonotype was observed a few times. CDR3 sequence reads: CASSSETGRNTEAFF. In nucleotides, the CDR3 is TGTGCCAGCAGCTCGGAGACAGGGAGGAACACTGAAGCTTTCTTT. The chain links TRBV3-1 to TRBJ1-1; TRBD1 aligns across 7 bases. V shed 5 bases, J shed 1 base, and the junction held 7 bases outside the gene matches. CDR3 length: 15 residues. Germline-derived CDR1 and CDR2 are LGHDT and YNNKEL (reference sequence). The full variable domain, with the rest looked up from reference TRBV3-1 and TRBJ1-1, is DTAVSQTPKYLVTQMGNDKSIKCEQNLGHDTMYWYKQDSKKFLKIMFSYNNKELIINETVPNRFSPKSPDKAHLNLHINSLELGDSAVYFCASSSETGRNTEAFFGQGTRLTVV.

This clonotype was seen a few times. This chain uses TRBV3-1 with TRBJ1-6, with D maybe TRBD1 (5 bases). The CDR3 runs to 13 residues. V was shortened by 4 bases and J by 9 bases, with 10 bases between the two germline ends. The germline V gene encodes CDR1 LGHDT and CDR2 YNNKEL (reference sequence). The chain's CDR3 is CASSLSGGSPLHF. CDR3 DNA: TGTGCCAGCAGCCTGTCGGGGGGTTCACCCCTCCACTTT.

The gene calls are TRBV11-2 and TRBJ1-3; D perhaps matches TRBD1 (6 bases). CDR3 length equals 17 residues. The V gene lost 5 bases and the J gene lost 0 bases, with 17 bases spanning the gap. The V gene's germline CDR1 is SGHAT and CDR2 FQNNGV. Here the CDR3 reads CASSHPGTPSSGNTIYF. For the CDR3, the DNA is TGTGCCAGCAGCCATCCCGGGACACCTAGCTCTGGAAACACCATATATTTT.

This sequence joins TRBV20-1 and TRBJ2-1; 7 nucleotides match TRBD2. Germline V lookup: CDR1 DFQATT, CDR2 SNEGSKA (reference sequence). V lost 3 bases, J lost 5 bases, and 7 bases stayed unmatched. The CDR3 is 14 amino acids. CDR3 amino acids: CSASRTRKNNEQFF. CDR3 nucleotides: TGCAGTGCTAGTCGGACTAGGAAAAACAATGAGCAGTTCTTC.

About this clonotype itself: The junction does not match germline at one end; this may be a read error. The V gene is TRBV4-1, the J gene TRBJ1-4; 7 positions match TRBD1. The CDR3 has 14 amino acids. In germline, CDR1 is MGHRA, CDR2 YSYEKL. For the CDR3, the DNA is TGCGCCAGCAGCCGCCGACAGGGCAATGAAAAACCGTTTTTT. Translating it yields CASSRRQGNEKPFF.

In this sample, this clonotype turned up many times. The CDR3 sequence is CASTSRRGSSYEQYF. In DNA, the CDR3 is TGTGCCAGCACCTCTCGGCGGGGGAGCTCCTACGAGCAGTACTTC. This sequence joins TRBV28 and TRBJ2-7; 7 bases match TRBD2. CDR1 and CDR2 (germline): MDHEN, SYDVKM. V dropped 7 bases and J dropped 0; count of bases not matched to a gene: 9. The CDR3 consists of 15 residues.

The sample holds one count of this clonotype. As DNA, the CDR3 is TGCGCCAGCAGCCAGATTTTAGTGGCAGGGGAGACTTCTGGGGCCAACGTCCTGACTTTC. This codes for CASSQILVAGETSGANVLTF. V usage is TRBV4-1 and J usage is TRBJ2-6, with a possible D match to TRBD1 (6 bases). Germline loops: CDR1 MGHRA, CDR2 YSYEKL. V lost 3 bases, J lost 1 base, and 22 bases lay in between. The CDR3 is made up of 20 amino acids.

This clonotype was observed a handful of times. The gene calls are TRBV15 and TRBJ2-5, with 9 bases fitting TRBD1. The CDR3 runs 15 residues. Per germline, CDR1 LNHNV and CDR2 YYDKDF (reference sequence). J was trimmed by 5 bases and V by 0 bases; bases with no gene match: 4. CDR3 region: CATSRDPQGAETQYF. CDR3 in DNA: TGTGCCACCAGCAGAGATCCACAGGGGGCCGAGACCCAGTACTTC.

Only a few counts were recorded for this clonotype. The gene calls are TRBV11-2 and TRBJ2-1; 7 nucleotides align to TRBD1. CDR3 size: 15 residues. CDR1 is SGHAT, CDR2 FQNNGV, per germline. V trimming: 1 base; J trimming: 6 bases; junction bases outside the gene matches: 6. The chain's CDR3 is CASSLAQGQRNEQFF. In nucleotides, the CDR3 is TGTGCCAGCAGCTTAGCACAGGGGCAGCGCAATGAGCAGTTCTTC.